This TCR beta chain was identified during a study of shared clonotypes between healthy human individuals. Points on this clone: What it recognizes is unknown.

Study-wide results and caveats: Generation probability values for non-shared clonotypes were lower than those for clonotypes shared by all four donors.

The assay was immunoSEQ multiplex PCR, and TCRdb's table has in-frame clones only and misses some. The table lists roughly 2,300,000 clones, under 95% of them singletons. J was trimmed by 2 bases and V by 4 bases; bases with no gene match: 3. CDR1 is MRHNA and CDR2 is SNTAGT in the germline V gene. This CDR3 contains 15 residues. This TCR came from a young man in good health. Some clones in this sample may be carry-over from other donors' samples. The V and J genes are TRBV6-4 and TRBJ2-7; TRBD2 matches at 12 bases. The sequenced sample was naive CD4+ T cells from PBMCs. The subset was: CD45RA+ positively selected. The CDR3 protein is CASSALAGGPYEQYF. The CDR3 nucleotides read TGTGCCAGCAGTGCCCTAGCGGGAGGGCCCTACGAGCAGTACTTC.